The clone carrying this T cell receptor beta chain appeared a single time. The antigen remains undetermined. Described treatment: oral pan-JAK inhibitor, 5-10 mg twice daily. This sample was included in a study of CD8+ T cells in alopecia areata. The J segment lost 6 bases and the V segment lost 0 bases, leaving 8 bases of the junction unmatched. Germline V gene lookup returns CDR1 LGHNA and CDR2 YNFKEQ. The CDR3 consists of 17 residues. Study-wide findings and caveats: With tofacitinib ongoing, many expanded lesional clones persisted in both scalp and blood.

TCR sequencing used cDNA made by reverse transcription of extracted RNA. The protocol was immunoSEQ multiplex PCR, while the TCRdb copy is restricted to in-frame clones and leaves out a portion. The top ten clones hold 14% to 15% of a sample with about 74,000 clones, about 30% of them seen once. The TCR originated in a human donor with alopecia areata. The chain uses TRBV4-2 and TRBJ2-2, with 9 positions matching TRBD2. The specimen comprised CD8+ T cells sorted from blood, sampled at week 4, from a patient treated with tofacitinib. CDR3 DNA sequence: TGTGCCAGCAGCCAAGATCGGGTCCTAGCGGGGTCCGGGGAGCTGTTTTTT. It translates to CASSQDRVLAGSGELFF.